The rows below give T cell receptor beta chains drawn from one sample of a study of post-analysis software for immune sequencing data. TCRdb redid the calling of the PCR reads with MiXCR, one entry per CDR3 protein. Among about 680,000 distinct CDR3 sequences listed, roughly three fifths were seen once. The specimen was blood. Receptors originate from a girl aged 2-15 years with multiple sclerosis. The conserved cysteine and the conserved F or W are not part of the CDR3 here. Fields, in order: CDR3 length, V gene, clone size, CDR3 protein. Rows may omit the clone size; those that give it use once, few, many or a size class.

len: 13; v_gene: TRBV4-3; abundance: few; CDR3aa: ASSLQMQGYNEQF
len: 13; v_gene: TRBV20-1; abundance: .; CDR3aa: SARDGVLRGNEQF
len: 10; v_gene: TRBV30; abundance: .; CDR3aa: AWSLRSDTQY
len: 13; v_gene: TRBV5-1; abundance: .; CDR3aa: ASSLDPRGTDTQY
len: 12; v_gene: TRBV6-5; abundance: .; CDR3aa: ASRTDRGSNEQF
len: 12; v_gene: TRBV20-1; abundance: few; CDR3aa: SARDRQSHNEQF
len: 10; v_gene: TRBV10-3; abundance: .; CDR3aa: ATGTGRQPQH
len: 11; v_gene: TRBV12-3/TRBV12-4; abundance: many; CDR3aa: ASSSRVSGEQY
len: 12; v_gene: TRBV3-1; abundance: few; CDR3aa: ASSLHRGKPEAF
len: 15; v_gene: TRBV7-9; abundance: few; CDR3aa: ASRPRPVTSYRDEQF
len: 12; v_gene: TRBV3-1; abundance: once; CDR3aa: ASSQTVGDQPQH
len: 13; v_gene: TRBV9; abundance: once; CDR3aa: ASSVPGQRTDTQY
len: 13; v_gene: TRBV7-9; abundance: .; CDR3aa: ASLGGAMAQETQY
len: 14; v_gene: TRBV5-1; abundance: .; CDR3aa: ASSLEINQGGEKLF
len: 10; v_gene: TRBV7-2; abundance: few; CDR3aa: ASSLDYTEAF
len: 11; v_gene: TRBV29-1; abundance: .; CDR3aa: SVDRESNNEQF
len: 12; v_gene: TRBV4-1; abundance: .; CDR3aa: ASSQVARGYEQY
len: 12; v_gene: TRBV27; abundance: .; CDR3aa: ASTVAGSTDTQY
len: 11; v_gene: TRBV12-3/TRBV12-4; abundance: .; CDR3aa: ASRRGPNYGYT
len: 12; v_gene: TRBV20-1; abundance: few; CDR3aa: SAGYRGGSNEQF
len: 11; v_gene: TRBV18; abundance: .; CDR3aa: ASSPGVFDEQF
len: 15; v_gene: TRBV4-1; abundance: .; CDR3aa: ASSGSHGSTGQNIQY
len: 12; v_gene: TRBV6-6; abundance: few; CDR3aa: ASSPGLLGSEAF
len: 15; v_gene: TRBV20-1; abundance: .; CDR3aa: SARGIRGAGDGYEQY
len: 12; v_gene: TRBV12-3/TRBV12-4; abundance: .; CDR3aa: ASKAGGTAKTQY
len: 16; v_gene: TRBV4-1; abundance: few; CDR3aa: ASSQGGTGGAGANVLT
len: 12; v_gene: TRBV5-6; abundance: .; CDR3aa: VSSFGTGGILQY
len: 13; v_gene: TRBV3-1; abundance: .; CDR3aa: AGSRLTGHQETQY
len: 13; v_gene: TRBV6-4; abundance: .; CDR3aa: ASSTSGVGYNEQF